The clone carrying this TCR beta chain was detected only a few times. Its specificity is not known. At one end the junction does not follow the germline gene, possibly because of a read error. Germline CDR1 and CDR2: MNHEY and SVGAGI. This CDR3 is 17 amino acids long. The data were obtained in a study of blood T cells in healthy people across ages. Whole-study results and caveats: Versus aged donors, long-lived donors had higher diversity and more naive CD4+ cells.

It was with a sample-barcoded 5' primer and a J-beta primer mix that a second PCR of roughly 7 to 12 cycles was run. In TCRdb, the 5' RACE reads were re-called with MiXCR into one record per CDR3 protein. This sample has roughly 500,000 distinct CDR3 sequences; about 26% occur once, and the top ten carry around a sixth. This TCR was sampled from a woman aged 70 to 79 in good health. The sequenced material came from blood. V usage is TRBV6-5 and J usage is TRBJ2-5; weak D call: TRBD2 (6 bases). The CDR3 sequence is CAGSYSPRDSVKETQYF. The CDR3 DNA reads as TGTGCCGGCAGTTACTCTCCTAGGGACTCGGTAAAAGAGACCCAGTACTTC.